This T cell receptor beta chain emerged from a study of cytomegalovirus exposure and HLA in healthy donors. Across the study: There were 350 to 450 genotyped donors. Of these, about 81% fell in the genetic ancestry cluster associated with self-reported Caucasian donors.

Primers for the PCR totalled 60 Vbeta and 13 Jbeta. TCRdb's table, derived via immunoSEQ multiplex PCR, lists solely in-frame clones and lacks some. The data show around 150,000 clones, 55% to 80% seen once. V was clipped by 1 base and J by 4 bases, with 11 bases between them. This CDR3 has 15 amino acids. Per germline, CDR1 SGHVS and CDR2 FNYEAQ. This clone appeared once. As yet, its antigen is unknown. The study's findings and limits: The productive fraction for most TCR beta V segments was about 90% or about 30% in an earlier analysis. By a later analysis, the bulk of CMV-associated TCR beta chains appeared HLA-restricted. In a later analysis, specific HLA alleles were associated with around 17,000 TCR beta sequences at a 0.05 false discovery rate.

The chain carries TRBV7-6 and TRBJ1-3, with D possibly being TRBD1 (6 bases). The receptor comes from a woman aged 40 to 50 in good health and CMV-seronegative. Source material: PBMCs. As DNA, the CDR3 is TGTGCCAGCAGCTTAGGGCAGGGGTTCGGAAACACCATATATTTT. Protein: CASSLGQGFGNTIYF.